The clone carrying this T cell receptor (beta chain) showed up just once. Its target is unknown. This sample was included in a study of cytomegalovirus exposure and HLA in healthy donors. Study-level background: The same platform was used for the approximately 120 validation repertoires as for the roughly 700 first-cohort repertoires, as reported in a later analysis.

The CDR3 is 14 amino acids. Germline V CDR1 and CDR2: SGHDT, YYEEEE. After removal of 4 bases from V and 2 bases from J, the junction contained 3 bases not matched to a gene. TCRdb's copy holds only in-frame clones and misses some; the assay was immunoSEQ multiplex PCR. The sample carries about 160,000 clones, roughly 95% recorded once. Findings and limits, study-wide: Reported performance of the classifier showed diagnosis of cytomegalovirus status with high specificity and sensitivity. Altogether, about 160 TCR beta chains were recorded as cytomegalovirus-associated. The tendency of first-cohort TCR clusters to co-occur in the 120 or so validation repertoires emerged from a later analysis.

This chain joins TRBV5-6 and TRBJ1-2, with 9 bases aligning to TRBD1. Material: PBMCs. This receptor was taken from a woman between 18 and 29 years old in good health and CMV-seronegative. CDR3 in amino acids: CASSPGTGNYGYTF. CDR3 nucleotides: TGTGCCAGCAGCCCCGGGACAGGGAACTATGGCTACACCTTC. Full variable domain (missing parts from reference TRBV5-6 and TRBJ1-2): DAGVTQSPTHLIKTRGQQVTLRCSPKSGHDTVSWYQQALGQGPQFIFQYYEEEERQRGNFPDRFSGHQFPNYSSELNVNALLLGDSALYLCASSPGTGNYGYTFGSGTRLTVV.